Below are 25 T cell receptor beta chains sequenced from a single sample in a study of blood T cell repertoires in COVID-19. The data were produced by immunoSEQ multiplex PCR, yet TCRdb's version contains in-frame clones alone and is incomplete. Here the sample spans 55,000 to 65,000 clones, around 87% being singletons. Sequencing used peripheral blood. These receptors were obtained from a man aged 55 to 70 with active or convalescent COVID-19.

The V call is TRBV9, the J call TRBJ1-1; 8 bases map to TRBD1. There are 15 residues in the CDR3. The V segment lost 0 bases and the J segment 5 bases; nucleotides outside the gene matches: 6. Germline values: CDR1 SGDLS, CDR2 YYNGEE. CDR3 sequence reads: CASSVGQGYETEAFF. In nucleotides, the CDR3 is TGTGCCAGCAGCGTAGGACAGGGGTACGAAACTGAAGCTTTCTTT. Looking up the rest from reference TRBV9 and TRBJ1-1 gives the full variable domain: DSGVTQTPKHLITATGQRVTLRCSPRSGDLSVYWYQQSLDQGLQFLIQYYNGEERAKGNILERFSAQQFPDLHSELNLSSLELGDSALYFCASSVGQGYETEAFFGQGTRLTVV.

V and J are TRBV15 and TRBJ2-7; no reliable D call. The ends were cut back, 0 bases at V and 3 bases at J, with 12 bases in the middle. Germline assignment: CDR1 LNHNV and CDR2 YYDKDF (reference sequence). The CDR3 is made up of 15 amino acids. The CDR3 region has the DNA TGTGCCACCAGCAGAGATATTATAGCTAACTACGAGCAGTACTTC. Amino acid sequence: CATSRDIIANYEQYF.

The chain joins TRBV7-8 to TRBJ1-1; the D is unclear. Germline V CDR1 and CDR2: SGHVS, FQNEAQ. This CDR3 region has 14 residues. Between the trimmed V and J ends, which lost 6 bases and 1 base, there was a span of 12 bases. The CDR3 region has the DNA TGTGCCAGCAGGGAGGGCACCGCGAACACTGAAGCTTTCTTT. Its translation is CASREGTANTEAFF.

The gene calls are TRBV6-5 and TRBJ1-2; 7 bases line up with TRBD1. The CDR3 is made up of 14 amino acids. J gave up 5 bases and V 4 bases, and 7 bases lay outside the gene matches. Looked up from germline, CDR1 is MNHEY and CDR2 is SVGAGI. This CDR3 is CASSSFRGRYGYTF. The CDR3 DNA is TGTGCCAGCAGTTCTTTTAGGGGGCGTTATGGCTACACCTTC.

The rearrangement links TRBV5-1 to TRBJ2-5; 16 bases line up with TRBD2. V gave up 4 bases and J gave up 1 base; unmatched junction bases: 7. This CDR3 is 18 amino acids long. Germline V CDR1 and CDR2: SGHRS, YFSETQ. The CDR3 region has the DNA TGCGCCAGCAGCCCTGGGACTAGCGGGGGGGCAATCCAAGAGACCCAGTACTTC. Encoded protein: CASSPGTSGGAIQETQYF.

This sequence joins TRBV19 and TRBJ2-5, with D perhaps TRBD2 (6 bases). Between the trimmed V and J ends, which lost 3 bases and 2 bases, there was a span of 16 bases. Looked up from germline, CDR1 is LNHDA and CDR2 is SQIVND (reference sequence). This CDR3 is built from 16 residues. The DNA for the CDR3 is TGTGCCAGTAGTATGGAGGGCCCCCCTCGACAAGAGACCCAGTACTTC. Translating it yields CASSMEGPPRQETQYF. Combining the CDR3 with reference TRBV19 and TRBJ2-5 gives the whole variable domain DGGITQSPKYLFRKEGQNVTLSCEQNLNHDAMYWYRQDPGQGLRLIYYSQIVNDFQKGDIAEGYSVSREKKESFPLTVTSAQKNPTAFYLCASSMEGPPRQETQYFGPGTRLLVL.

CDR3 nucleotides: TGTGCCAGCAGCGTAGGTGGGGGGAATGAAAAACTGTTTTTT. It is translated as CASSVGGGNEKLFF. The rearrangement joins TRBV9 to TRBJ1-4; D might be TRBD1 (5 bases). CDR3 length equals 14 residues. The V end was cut by 0 bases, the J end by 5 bases, with 8 bases between. Germline V gives CDR1 SGDLS, CDR2 YYNGEE.

The rearrangement joins TRBV19 to TRBJ1-2; D gene unclear. Germline V CDR1 and CDR2: LNHDA, SQIVND (reference sequence). V shed 0 bases and J shed 2 bases, with 7 bases lying between them. CDR3 length equals 14 residues. The CDR3 region has the DNA TGTGCCAGTAGTATAGAGGCAGCGAACTATGGCTACACCTTC. This codes for CASSIEAANYGYTF.

This sequence joins TRBV19 and TRBJ1-1; 7 bases are shared with TRBD1. V was pared by 3 bases and J by 1 base, with 2 bases of the junction left unmatched. The CDR3 is 14 amino acids. Germline V gives CDR1 LNHDA, CDR2 SQIVND (reference sequence). The DNA of the CDR3 is TGTGCCAGTAGTATCGGACAGGCGAACACTGAAGCTTTCTTT. Translation gives CASSIGQANTEAFF.

The rearrangement joins TRBV19 to TRBJ1-5; TRBD1 agrees at 7 bases. The CDR3 totals 17 residues. The junction had 14 bases not matched to a gene; V was cut back by 9 bases and J by 0 bases. Germline CDR1 is LNHDA and CDR2 is SQIVND (reference sequence). CDR3 coding DNA: TGTGCCAGCCGGACAGGACCGACAACGTATAGCAATCAGCCCCAGCATTTT. Translation: CASRTGPTTYSNQPQHF.

The CDR3: CASSLFGGAKPQHF. DNA for the CDR3: TGTGCCAGCAGTTTATTTGGGGGGGCGAAGCCCCAGCATTTT. The V and J genes are TRBV28 and TRBJ1-5, with D possibly TRBD1 on 6 matching bases. Germline lookup yields CDR1 MDHEN and CDR2 SYDVKM. V lost 1 base and J 8 bases, leaving 12 bases between the germline ends. The CDR3 is 14 amino acids.

The chain uses TRBV10-3 and TRBJ1-4, with a tentative D call TRBD1 (5 bases). Trimming shortened V by 6 bases and J by 3 bases, and 14 bases separated the two germline ends. CDR1 and CDR2 from the germline V gene are ENHRY and SYGVKD. This CDR3 contains 15 residues. This chain's CDR3 is CAISEGWRANEKLFF. CDR3 in DNA: TGTGCCATCAGCGAGGGGTGGCGGGCTAATGAAAAACTGTTTTTT.

V is TRBV28 and J is TRBJ2-7; 9 nucleotides align to TRBD1. The CDR3 is 16 residues long. V lost 6 bases to trimming and J lost 3 bases; unmatched junction nucleotides: 12. The germline CDR1 and CDR2 sequences are MDHEN and SYDVKM. The CDR3 nucleotides are TGTGCCAGCAGCTCGGCGGTGGGGACAGGGCTCTACGAGCAGTACTTC. Its translation is CASSSAVGTGLYEQYF.

V is TRBV6-5 and J is TRBJ2-7; TRBD1 matches at 7 bases. The CDR3 length is 15 residues. The germline V gene encodes CDR1 MNHEY and CDR2 SVGAGI. V lost 5 bases, J lost 0 bases, and 7 bases stayed unmatched. The CDR3 is CASSPSTGYSYEQYF. The DNA for the CDR3 is TGTGCCAGCAGTCCCTCGACAGGGTACTCCTACGAGCAGTACTTC.

This clone was counted a few times. The V and J genes are TRBV7-2 and TRBJ2-3, with TRBD2 identical over 7 bases. CDR3 length: 16 residues. Germline assignment: CDR1 SGHTA and CDR2 FQGNSA. With 0 bases clipped from V and 2 bases from J, the junction kept 5 bases outside the gene matches. CDR3 in DNA: TGTGCCAGCAGCTTAGCGGTGGGAGGGGTCACAGATACGCAGTATTTT. It yields the protein CASSLAVGGVTDTQYF.

The rearrangement joins TRBV12-3 or TRBV12-4 to TRBJ1-1; 7 bases line up with TRBD1. V was clipped by 10 bases and J by 3 bases; unmatched bases: 8. This CDR3 spans 13 amino acids. CDR3 sequence reads: CATRETGDTEAFF. CDR3 nucleotides: TGTGCCACTAGGGAAACAGGGGACACTGAAGCTTTCTTT.

V gene TRBV7-8 combines with J gene TRBJ1-2, with TRBD1 matching 7 bases. This CDR3 contains 15 residues. CDR1 SGHVS and CDR2 FQNEAQ come from the germline V gene. J was trimmed by 7 bases and V by 5 bases; bases with no gene match: 13. The DNA of the CDR3 is TGTGCCAGCAGCCCGGACAGGTCAAGCAAGCGTGGCTACACCTTC. It is translated as CASSPDRSSKRGYTF.

The gene calls are TRBV24-1 and TRBJ1-2; D is undetermined. Germline CDR1 KGHDR, CDR2 SFDVKD. V was cut by 6 bases and J by 7 bases, with 11 bases left in between. CDR3 length: 12 amino acids. The CDR3 loop is CATSRGFGGYTF. The CDR3 coding sequence is TGTGCCACCAGTAGAGGGTTTGGTGGCTACACCTTC.

J is TRBJ1-5 and V is TRBV2; 8 bases match TRBD1. V lost 0 bases and J lost 6; bases outside the gene matches: 4. CDR3 size: 15 residues. CDR1 is SNHLY, CDR2 FYNNEI, per germline. CDR3 region: CASSEARTGLQPQHF. The CDR3 region has the DNA TGTGCCAGCAGTGAAGCAAGGACAGGGCTTCAGCCCCAGCATTTT. Complete variable domain (other parts from reference TRBV2 and TRBJ1-5): EPEVTQTPSHQVTQMGQEVILRCVPISNHLYFYWYRQILGQKVEFLVSFYNNEISEKSEIFDDQFSVERPDGSNFTLKIRSTKLEDSAMYFCASSEARTGLQPQHFGDGTRLSIL.

V is TRBV18 and J is TRBJ1-2; possibly TRBD1 for D (5 bases). CDR1 is KGHSH, CDR2 LQKENI, per germline. V was trimmed by 2 bases and J by 3 bases, leaving 13 bases between them. The CDR3 runs to 15 residues. The CDR3 region is CASSPSSGGDYGYTF. The CDR3 DNA reads as TGTGCCAGCTCACCAAGCTCAGGAGGGGACTATGGCTACACCTTC.

The chain is built from TRBV6-1 and TRBJ1-1; the D gene is possibly TRBD1 (5 bases). CDR1 and CDR2 from the germline V gene are MNHNS and SASEGT. Trimming removed 3 bases at V and 3 bases at J, with 11 bases between. The length of the CDR3 is 14 residues. The CDR3 sequence: CASSERGFDTEAFF. The DNA of the CDR3 is TGTGCCAGCAGTGAGCGGGGGTTTGACACTGAAGCTTTCTTT.

CDR3 bases: TGTGCCAGCAGTCCTCAGGGGTCGGGCATTCAGTACTTC. This sequence encodes CASSPQGSGIQYF. The chain employs TRBV12-3 or TRBV12-4 and TRBJ2-4; D may be TRBD1 (6 bases). The V and J ends lost 5 bases and 9 bases respectively, with 14 bases between them. The CDR3 spans 13 residues.

This clone appeared once. The V and J genes are TRBV19 and TRBJ1-5; 7 positions agree with TRBD1. The CDR3 spans 16 residues. In germline, CDR1 is LNHDA, CDR2 SQIVND (reference sequence). V trimming: 3 bases; J trimming: 5 bases; junction bases outside the gene matches: 10. In DNA form, the CDR3 reads TGTGCCAGTAGTATTCTAACCAGGGGGTCTCATCAGCCCCAGCATTTT. Translated, it gives CASSILTRGSHQPQHF.

About this clone itself: The sample carries other DNA sequences with the same CDR3. V and J are TRBV18 and TRBJ1-3, with 9 bases lining up with TRBD1. CDR1 KGHSH and CDR2 LQKENI come from the germline V gene. Trimming cost V 2 bases and J 4 bases; bases outside gene matches: 3. This CDR3 is 15 amino acids long. The CDR3 DNA is TGTGCCAGCTCACCAAACAGGGGGCTGGGAAACACCATATATTTT. Translated: CASSPNRGLGNTIYF.

The rearrangement uses TRBV6-6 and TRBJ2-7; a possible D gene is TRBD1 (5 bases). The V gene's germline CDR1 is MNHNY and CDR2 SVGAGI (reference sequence). The CDR3 is made up of 13 amino acids. With 2 bases removed from V and 2 bases from J, the gap between germline ends came to 7 bases. DNA for the CDR3: TGTGCCAGCAGTTACGAACAGGCCTACGAGCAGTACTTC. This sequence encodes CASSYEQAYEQYF.